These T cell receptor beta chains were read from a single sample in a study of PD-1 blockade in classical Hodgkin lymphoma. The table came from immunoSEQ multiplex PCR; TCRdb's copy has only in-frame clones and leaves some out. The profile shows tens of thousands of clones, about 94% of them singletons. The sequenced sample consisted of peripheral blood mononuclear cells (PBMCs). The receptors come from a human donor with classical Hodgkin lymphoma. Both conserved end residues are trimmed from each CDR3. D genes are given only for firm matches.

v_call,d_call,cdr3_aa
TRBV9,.,ASSVGHGGYTDTQY
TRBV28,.,ASSFAATHTGELF
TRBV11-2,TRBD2,ASSLGRLAGVAGELF
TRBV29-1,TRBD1,SVSTGDSGTEAF
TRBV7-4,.,ASSFKIRGLLEAF
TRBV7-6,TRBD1,ASSYGTGTPLF
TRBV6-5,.,ASSYLSRTVNTEAF
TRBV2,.,ASRGGEAEAF
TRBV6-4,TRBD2,ASSDSNLAGGGEQF
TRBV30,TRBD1,AWSVQGAGTEAF
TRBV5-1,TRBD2,ASSKDGGGYSGNEQF
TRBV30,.,AWSVIGHHQQF
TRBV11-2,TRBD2,ASSSYRGGKRSYNEQF
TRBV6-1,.,ASSEVWRTPLGYT
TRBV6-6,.,ASSYSTRDGEKLF
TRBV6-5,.,ASRRWTEPGNTIY
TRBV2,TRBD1,ASKRQGGSPLH
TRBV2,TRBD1,ASRKQGIGGYT
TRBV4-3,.,ASSKDEGRNNEQF
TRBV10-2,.,AAGSRGYEQY
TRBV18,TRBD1,ASSPTGVHEAF
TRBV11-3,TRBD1,ASSTRTGTGADTQY
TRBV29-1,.,SVSLGVGEKLF
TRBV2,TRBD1,ASSLPTGVNTEAF
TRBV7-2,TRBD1,ASSSQGTSSEAF
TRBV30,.,AWREAGVPTDTQY
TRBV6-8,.,ASRRPVRGRNQPQH
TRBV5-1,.,ASSLQPGYEQY
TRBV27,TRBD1,ASSPSDRNEQF
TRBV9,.,ASSLSWDFYTGELF
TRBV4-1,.,ASSLAPDSVTGYT
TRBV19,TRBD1,ASSKGTGARWTNEKLF
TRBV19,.,ASTGGRYEQY
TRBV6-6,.,ASRPASTDTQY
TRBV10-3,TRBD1,AISESRQGSNEQF
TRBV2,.,ASRRRGDGSGANVLT
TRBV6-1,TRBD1,ASPRDRGYEQY
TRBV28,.,ASRDTEAF
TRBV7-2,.,ASSADISGNTIY
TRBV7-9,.,ASRKRGGEKLF
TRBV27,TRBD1,ASSSKTGTGGYNEQF
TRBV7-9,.,ASSLYGNTEAF
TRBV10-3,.,AISESIEGGGYT
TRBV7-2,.,ASCPGLNTEAF
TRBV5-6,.,ASSLRTGETQY
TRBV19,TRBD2,ASGLAGFNTDTQY
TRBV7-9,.,ASSFDSYGYT
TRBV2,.,AYNAGGNSPLH
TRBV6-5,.,ASSPTGPYTGELF
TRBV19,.,ASSTVAWRETQY
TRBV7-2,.,ASSLKGIRMGNQPQH
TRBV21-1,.,ASSLGGPGSNQPQH
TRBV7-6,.,ASSTKQGDEQF
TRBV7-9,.,ASSPGTPWEQY
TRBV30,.,AWNFGEGEQY